The sequence of this TCR beta chain was determined in a study of shared clonotypes between healthy human individuals. The sample holds one count of this clone. The target antigen is unknown. Naive CD8 cells lacked CD45RO and underwent positive selection for CCR7, leaving out terminally differentiated effector memory CD45RA+ cells. Broader study findings: It was observed that approximately 5% of naive CD4 clonotypes were shared across several donors. It was the few donors that limited the genetic and exposure-history diversity represented.

This CDR3 region has 15 residues. CDR1 and CDR2 from the germline V gene are MGHRA and YSYEKL. With 0 bases removed from V and 4 bases from J, the gap between germline ends came to 9 bases. Each replicate PCR on the sorted subsets used roughly 200 ng DNA (about 30,000 T cell genomes). The table came from immunoSEQ multiplex PCR; TCRdb's copy has only in-frame clones and leaves some out. The data hold about 800,000 clones, with about 96% observed a single time. Sequencing was carried out using naive CD8+ T cells sorted from blood. The receptor's source is a man younger than 45 in good health. This chain links TRBV4-1 with TRBJ2-2; no clear D gene. Here the CDR3 DNA reads TGCGCCAGCAGCCAAGATGCGGATGCCACCGGGGAGCTGTTTTTT. As protein: CASSQDADATGELFF.